The present T cell receptor beta chain was sequenced within a study of shared clonotypes between healthy human individuals. Regarding this clone: Its antigen is not known.

Around 100 million PBMCs were counted before genomic DNA extraction. The CDR3 has 15 residues. V dropped 1 base and J dropped 3 bases, with 10 bases sitting between them. Germline V gene lookup returns CDR1 SGDLS and CDR2 YYNGEE. General study findings and limits: How much donors shared clonotypes was expected to be affected by sequencing depth.

The assay used deep level. The method was immunoSEQ multiplex PCR; TCRdb's version includes in-frame clones alone and lacks a portion of them. The repertoire includes about 490,000 clones, 79% of them detected once, and approximately 12% sits in the top ten. The V call is TRBV9, the J call TRBJ2-2; D gene uncertain. Sequenced input: PBMCs. This receptor was taken from a woman aged 40 to 55 in good health. Some clones in this sample may be carry-over from other donors' samples. CDR3 residues: CASSVRGRDTGELFF. The CDR3 DNA is TGTGCCAGCAGCGTACGCGGCCGGGACACCGGGGAGCTGTTTTTT.